This T cell receptor (beta chain) comes out of a study of CD8 T cells in Susac syndrome. RNA, at about 0.5 to 1 ug, was reverse transcribed with random hexamers. Across 54 Vbeta and 13 Jbeta, immunoSEQ multiplex PCR amplified TCR beta CDR3. TCRdb analysed the immunoSEQ multiplex PCR reads with MiXCR anew, one entry per CDR3 protein. Of fewer than 150,000 distinct CDR3 sequences in the sample, 90% to 95% were seen once. FACS enriched CD8+ TEMRA cells, while bulk CD8+ and CD4+ were negatively isolated. Sequences were obtained from CD8+ T cells from PBMCs. The TCR comes from a human donor in good health.

This CDR3 reads CSARDFSTYEQYF. CDR3 DNA sequence: TGCAGTGCTAGGGACTTTTCCACCTACGAGCAGTACTTC. This rearrangement joins TRBV20-1 to TRBJ2-7; TRBD2 might be the D (5 bases). CDR1 is DFQATT and CDR2 is SNEGSKA in the germline V gene (reference sequence). The CDR3 has 13 amino acids. V lost 3 bases to trimming and J lost 2 bases, with 11 bases between them.